These T cell receptor beta chains were read from a single sample in a study of blood T cell repertoires in COVID-19. The assay was immunoSEQ multiplex PCR, and TCRdb's table has in-frame clones only and misses some. The sample has around 3,100 clones, 60% to 75% seen once. Sequenced material: peripheral blood. All receptors derive from a man aged 65 to 79 with active COVID-19. The CDR3 runs from the conserved cysteine through the conserved F or W. The D gene is left open where the match is weak. Clone size, where shown, is once, few, many, or a class for clones that have expanded.

V: TRBV30
length: 12
size: .
J: TRBJ1-1
D: .
CDR3: CACEGGPAEAFF
DNA: TGTGCCTGCGAGGGGGGGCCGGCTGAAGCTTTCTTT

V: TRBV9
length: 13
size: large
J: TRBJ2-1
D: .
CDR3: CASSLATSHEQFF
DNA: TGTGCCAGCAGCCTAGCGACTAGTCATGAGCAGTTCTTC

V: TRBV6-5
length: 13
size: hyperexpanded
J: TRBJ1-2
D: .
CDR3: CASSYQGKIGYTF
DNA: TGTGCCAGCAGTTACCAGGGGAAAATTGGCTACACCTTC

V: TRBV7-3
length: 16
size: .
J: TRBJ2-5
D: TRBD2
CDR3: CASSVGLAGGQETQYF
DNA: TGTGCCAGCAGCGTGGGACTAGCGGGAGGGCAAGAGACCCAGTACTTC

V: TRBV19
length: 13
size: .
J: TRBJ1-1
D: .
CDR3: CASSPRENTEAFF
DNA: TGTGCCAGTAGTCCTCGAGAGAACACTGAAGCTTTCTTT

V: TRBV5-1
length: 14
size: .
J: TRBJ2-5
D: .
CDR3: CASSFGGPQETQYF
DNA: TGCGCCAGCAGCTTCGGGGGGCCCCAAGAGACCCAGTACTTC

V: TRBV5-4
length: 13
size: few
J: TRBJ1-2
D: .
CDR3: CASSLEQIYGYTF
DNA: TGTGCCAGCAGCTTGGAACAGATCTATGGCTACACCTTC

V: TRBV2
length: 16
size: few
J: TRBJ2-6
D: .
CDR3: CASSDQGVSGANVLTF
DNA: TGTGCCAGCAGTGATCAAGGGGTCTCAGGGGCCAACGTCCTGACTTTC

V: TRBV19
length: 16
size: .
J: TRBJ1-5
D: TRBD1
CDR3: CASKITGGLNNQPQHF
DNA: TGTGCCAGTAAAATAACAGGGGGATTGAACAATCAGCCCCAGCATTTT

V: TRBV29-1
length: 13
size: .
J: TRBJ1-2
D: .
CDR3: CSVDDNERDGYTF
DNA: TGCAGCGTCGACGACAATGAGAGGGATGGCTACACCTTC

V: TRBV11-2
length: 15
size: few
J: TRBJ2-7
D: TRBD1
CDR3: CASSSSTGTAYEQYF
DNA: TGTGCCAGCAGCTCATCAACCGGGACAGCCTACGAGCAGTACTTC

V: TRBV2
length: 14
size: .
J: TRBJ2-5
D: TRBD2
CDR3: CASSATSAQETQYF
DNA: TGTGCCAGCAGTGCGACTAGCGCGCAAGAGACCCAGTACTTC

V: TRBV30
length: 15
size: once
J: TRBJ1-1
D: TRBD1
CDR3: CAWSLPLGQGVEAFF
DNA: TGTGCCTGGAGTCTACCGCTGGGACAGGGGGTTGAAGCTTTCTTT

V: TRBV6-6
length: 16
size: .
J: TRBJ2-5
D: TRBD2
CDR3: CASTRGLAGGQETQYF
DNA: TGTGCCAGCACCCGAGGACTAGCGGGGGGTCAAGAGACCCAGTACTTC

V: TRBV29-1
length: 16
size: .
J: TRBJ2-2
D: TRBD2
CDR3: CSVEDPISGGTGELFF
DNA: TGCAGCGTTGAAGACCCTATTTCCGGGGGGACCGGGGAGCTGTTTTTT

V: TRBV2
length: 19
size: few
J: TRBJ2-3
D: TRBD2
CDR3: CASSGAVVTSGGRTDTQYF
DNA: TGTGCCAGCAGTGGTGCGGTGGTGACTAGCGGGGGGCGGACAGATACGCAGTATTTT

V: TRBV19
length: 17
size: .
J: TRBJ1-5
D: TRBD1
CDR3: CASIGTGVPISNQPQHF
DNA: TGTGCCAGTATCGGGACAGGGGTCCCCATTAGCAATCAGCCCCAGCATTTT

V: TRBV3-1/TRBV3-2
length: 14
size: few
J: TRBJ2-7
D: .
CDR3: CASSQNGQNYEQYF
DNA: TGTGCCAGCAGCCAAAATGGACAGAATTACGAGCAGTACTTC

V: TRBV11-2
length: 15
size: .
J: TRBJ2-1
D: .
CDR3: CASSLNHRQDNEQFF
DNA: TGTGCCAGCAGCTTGAACCACCGCCAGGACAATGAGCAGTTCTTC

V: TRBV19
length: 15
size: .
J: TRBJ1-2
D: .
CDR3: CASTTPTRQLYGYTF
DNA: TGTGCCAGTACAACCCCAACCAGGCAGCTTTATGGCTACACCTTC